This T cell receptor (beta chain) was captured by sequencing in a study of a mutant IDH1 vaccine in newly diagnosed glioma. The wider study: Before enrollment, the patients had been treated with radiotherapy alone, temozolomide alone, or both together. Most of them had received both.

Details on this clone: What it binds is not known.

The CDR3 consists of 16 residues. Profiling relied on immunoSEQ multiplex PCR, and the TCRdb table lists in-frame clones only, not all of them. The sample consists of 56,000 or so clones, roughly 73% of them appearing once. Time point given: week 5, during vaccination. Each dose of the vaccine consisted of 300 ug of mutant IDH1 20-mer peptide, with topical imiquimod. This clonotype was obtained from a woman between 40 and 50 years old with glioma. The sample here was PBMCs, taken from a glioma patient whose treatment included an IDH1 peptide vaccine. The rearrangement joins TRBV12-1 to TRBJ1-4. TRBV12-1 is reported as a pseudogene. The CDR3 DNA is TGTGCCAGCAGCAGAGGGGCCCTCGCAACTAATGAAAAACTGTTTTTT. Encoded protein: CASSRGALATNEKLFF.